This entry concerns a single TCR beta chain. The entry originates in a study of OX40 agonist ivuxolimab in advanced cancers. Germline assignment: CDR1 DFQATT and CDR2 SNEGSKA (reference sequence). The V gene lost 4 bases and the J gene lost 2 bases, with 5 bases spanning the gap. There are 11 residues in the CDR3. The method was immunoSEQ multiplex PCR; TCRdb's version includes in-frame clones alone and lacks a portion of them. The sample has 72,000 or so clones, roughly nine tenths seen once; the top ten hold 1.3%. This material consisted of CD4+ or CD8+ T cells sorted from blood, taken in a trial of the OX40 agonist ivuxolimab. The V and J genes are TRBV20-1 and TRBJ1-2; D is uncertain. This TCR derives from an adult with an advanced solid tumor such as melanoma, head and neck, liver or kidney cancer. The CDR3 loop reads CSATPNYGYTF. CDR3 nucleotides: TGCAGTGCTACTCCCAACTATGGCTACACCTTC.